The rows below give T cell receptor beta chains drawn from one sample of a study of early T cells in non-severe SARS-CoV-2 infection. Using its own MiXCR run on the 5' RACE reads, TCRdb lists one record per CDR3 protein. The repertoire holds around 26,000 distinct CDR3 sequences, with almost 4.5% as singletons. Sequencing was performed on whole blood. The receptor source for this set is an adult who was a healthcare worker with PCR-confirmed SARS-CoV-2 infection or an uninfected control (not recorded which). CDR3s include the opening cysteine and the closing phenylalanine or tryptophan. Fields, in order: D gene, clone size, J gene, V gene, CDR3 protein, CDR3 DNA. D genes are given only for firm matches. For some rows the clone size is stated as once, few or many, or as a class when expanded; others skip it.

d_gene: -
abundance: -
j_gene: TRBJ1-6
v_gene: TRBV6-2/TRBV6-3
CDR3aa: CASSSGNSPLHF
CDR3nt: TGTGCCAGCAGTTCCGGTAATTCACCCCTCCACTTT

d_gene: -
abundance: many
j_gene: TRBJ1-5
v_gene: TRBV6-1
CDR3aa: CASSGPGGNQPQHF
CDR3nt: TGTGCCAGCAGTGGGCCAGGGGGCAATCAGCCCCAGCATTTT

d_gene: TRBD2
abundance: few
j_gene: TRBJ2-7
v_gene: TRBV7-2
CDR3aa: CASSRSGGGAYEQYF
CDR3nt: TGTGCCAGCAGCCGATCTGGCGGGGGGGCCTACGAGCAGTACTTC

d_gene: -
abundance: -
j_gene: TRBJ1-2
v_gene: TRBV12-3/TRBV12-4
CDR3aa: CASSLAGFGYTF
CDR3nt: TGTGCCAGCAGTTTAGCAGGGTTTGGCTACACCTTC

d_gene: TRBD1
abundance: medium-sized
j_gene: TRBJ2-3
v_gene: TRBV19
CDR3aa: CASRGQGSDTQYF
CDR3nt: TGTGCCAGTAGGGGACAGGGGTCAGATACGCAGTATTTT

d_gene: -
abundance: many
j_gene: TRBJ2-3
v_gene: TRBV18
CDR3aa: CASSLEVKDTQYF
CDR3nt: TGTGCCAGCTCACTCGAGGTTAAAGATACGCAGTATTTT

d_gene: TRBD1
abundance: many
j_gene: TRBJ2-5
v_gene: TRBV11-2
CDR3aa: CASTISGQGAIETQYF
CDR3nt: TGTGCCAGCACCATTAGTGGACAGGGGGCCATAGAGACCCAGTACTTC

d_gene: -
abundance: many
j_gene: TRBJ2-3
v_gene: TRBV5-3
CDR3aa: CARSLLALTDTQYF
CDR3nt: TGTGCCAGAAGCCTGCTAGCCCTCACAGATACGCAGTATTTT

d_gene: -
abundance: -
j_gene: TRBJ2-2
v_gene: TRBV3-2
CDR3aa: CASSQGTDNTGELFF
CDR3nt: TGTGCCAGCAGCCAAGGAACAGATAACACCGGGGAGCTGTTTTTT

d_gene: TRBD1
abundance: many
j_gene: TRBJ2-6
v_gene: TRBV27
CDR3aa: CASSSRQGAGANVLTF
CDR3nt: TGTGCCAGCAGTTCCCGACAGGGGGCTGGGGCCAACGTCCTGACTTTC

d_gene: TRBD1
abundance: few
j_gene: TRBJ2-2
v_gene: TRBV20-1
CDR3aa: CSARTGQVTGELFF
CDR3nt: TGCAGTGCTAGAACCGGACAGGTCACCGGGGAGCTGTTTTTT

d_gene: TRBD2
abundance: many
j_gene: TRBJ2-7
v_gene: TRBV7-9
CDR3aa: CASSLPGGLSEQYF
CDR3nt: TGTGCCAGCAGCTTACCGGGGGGGCTGAGCGAGCAGTACTTC

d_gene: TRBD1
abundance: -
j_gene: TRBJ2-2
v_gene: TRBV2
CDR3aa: CASRGQGPGELFF
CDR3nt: TGTGCCAGCAGGGGACAGGGCCCCGGGGAGCTGTTTTTT

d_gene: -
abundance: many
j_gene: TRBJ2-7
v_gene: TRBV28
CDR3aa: CASSPEPFYEQYF
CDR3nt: TGTGCCAGCAGTCCCGAACCCTTCTACGAGCAGTACTTC

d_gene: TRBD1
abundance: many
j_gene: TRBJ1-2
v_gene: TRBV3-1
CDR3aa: CASSPRDRGRYGYTF
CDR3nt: TGTGCCAGCAGCCCTCGGGACAGGGGAAGGTATGGCTACACCTTC

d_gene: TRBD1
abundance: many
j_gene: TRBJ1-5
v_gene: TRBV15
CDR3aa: CATSRGTGANQPQHF
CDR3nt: TGTGCCACCAGCAGAGGGACAGGGGCCAATCAGCCCCAGCATTTT

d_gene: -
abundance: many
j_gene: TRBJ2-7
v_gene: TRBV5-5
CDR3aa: CASSLVVPYEQYF
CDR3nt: TGTGCCAGCAGCTTGGTGGTTCCCTACGAGCAGTACTTC

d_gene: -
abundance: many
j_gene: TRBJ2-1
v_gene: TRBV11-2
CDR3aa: CASSLEIEQFF
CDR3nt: TGTGCCAGCAGCTTAGAAATTGAGCAGTTCTTC

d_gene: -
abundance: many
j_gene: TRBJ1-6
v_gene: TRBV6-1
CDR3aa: CASSDETGPTRYNSPLHF
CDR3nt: TGTGCCAGCAGTGATGAGACAGGCCCAACTCGCTATAATTCACCCCTCCACTTT

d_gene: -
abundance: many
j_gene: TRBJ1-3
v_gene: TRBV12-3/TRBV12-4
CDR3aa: CASSFIVWRDGGNTIYF
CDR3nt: TGTGCCAGCAGTTTCATCGTGTGGAGGGACGGTGGAAACACCATATATTTT

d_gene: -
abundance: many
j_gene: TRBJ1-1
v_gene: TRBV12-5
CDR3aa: CASGLGGLTAPDTEAFF
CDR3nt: TGTGCTAGTGGTTTGGGGGGCTTGACAGCGCCGGACACTGAAGCTTTCTTT

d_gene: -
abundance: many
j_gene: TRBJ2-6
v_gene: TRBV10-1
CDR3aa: CASSGSGAGANVLTF
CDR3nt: TGCGCCAGCAGTGGATCAGGGGCCGGGGCCAACGTCCTGACTTTC

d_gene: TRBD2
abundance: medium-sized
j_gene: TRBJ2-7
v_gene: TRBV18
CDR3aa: CASSPTSGGAYEQYF
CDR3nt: TGTGCCAGCTCACCGACTAGCGGGGGGGCCTACGAGCAGTACTTC

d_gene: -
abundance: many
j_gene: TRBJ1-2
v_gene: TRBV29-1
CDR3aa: CSVEDRARLYGYTF
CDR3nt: TGCAGCGTTGAAGATCGGGCCAGACTCTATGGCTACACCTTC

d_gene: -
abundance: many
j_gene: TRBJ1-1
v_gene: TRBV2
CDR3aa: CASSVEETRNTEAFF
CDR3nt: TGTGCCAGCAGTGTAGAGGAAACCCGGAACACTGAAGCTTTCTTT

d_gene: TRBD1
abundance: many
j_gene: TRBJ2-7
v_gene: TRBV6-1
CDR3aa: CASSEAPWDRGYEQYF
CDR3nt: TGTGCCAGCAGTGAAGCCCCCTGGGACAGGGGCTACGAGCAGTACTTC

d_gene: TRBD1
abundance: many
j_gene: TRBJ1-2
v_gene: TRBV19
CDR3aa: CASDRGEYYGYTF
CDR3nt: TGTGCCAGCGACAGGGGAGAATACTATGGCTACACCTTC

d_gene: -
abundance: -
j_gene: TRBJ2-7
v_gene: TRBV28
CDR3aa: CASSLVGLDSEQYF
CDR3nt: TGTGCCAGCAGTTTGGTCGGATTGGACAGCGAGCAGTACTTC

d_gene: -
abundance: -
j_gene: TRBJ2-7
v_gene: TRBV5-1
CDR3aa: CASSLELVSYEQYF
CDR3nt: TGCGCCAGCAGCTTGGAACTAGTCTCCTACGAGCAGTACTTC

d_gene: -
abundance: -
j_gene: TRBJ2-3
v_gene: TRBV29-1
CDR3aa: CSVEMRLATDTQYF
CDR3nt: TGCAGCGTTGAAATGCGGCTAGCCACAGATACGCAGTATTTT

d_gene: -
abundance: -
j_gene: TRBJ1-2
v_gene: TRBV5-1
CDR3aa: CASSPGPASSYGYTF
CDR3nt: TGCGCCAGCAGCCCGGGACCGGCGTCCTCCTATGGCTACACCTTC

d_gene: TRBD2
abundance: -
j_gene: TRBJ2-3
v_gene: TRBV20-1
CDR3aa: CSARRLFSGETDTQYF
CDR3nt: TGCAGTGCTAGACGTTTGTTTAGCGGGGAGACAGATACGCAGTATTTT

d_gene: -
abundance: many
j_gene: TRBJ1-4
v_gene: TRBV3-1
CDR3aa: CASSHKQGTTNEKLFF
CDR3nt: TGTGCCAGCAGCCATAAACAGGGAACAACTAATGAAAAACTGTTTTTT

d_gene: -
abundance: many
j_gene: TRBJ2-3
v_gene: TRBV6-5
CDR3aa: CASSRQAADTQYF
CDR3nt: TGTGCCAGCAGTAGACAGGCGGCAGATACGCAGTATTTT

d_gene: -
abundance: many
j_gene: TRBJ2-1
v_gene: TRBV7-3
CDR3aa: CASSHGTTTNEQFF
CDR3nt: TGTGCCAGCAGTCACGGGACCACTACCAATGAGCAGTTCTTC

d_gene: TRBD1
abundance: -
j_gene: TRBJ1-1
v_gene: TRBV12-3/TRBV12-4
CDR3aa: CASSPPGQGARTEAFF
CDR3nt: TGTGCCAGCAGCCCTCCGGGACAGGGGGCGAGGACTGAAGCTTTCTTT

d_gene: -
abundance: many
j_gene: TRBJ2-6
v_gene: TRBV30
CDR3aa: CAWRSGLSGANVLTF
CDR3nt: TGTGCCTGGAGGTCAGGCCTCTCTGGGGCCAACGTCCTGACTTTC

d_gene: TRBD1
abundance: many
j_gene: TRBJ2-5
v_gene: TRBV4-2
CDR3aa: CASSQGDRGTLGQETQYF
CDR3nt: TGTGCCAGCAGCCAAGGAGACAGGGGCACACTCGGGCAAGAGACCCAGTACTTC

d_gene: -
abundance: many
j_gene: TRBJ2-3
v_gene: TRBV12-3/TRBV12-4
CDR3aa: CASSFGEDTQYF
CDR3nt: TGTGCCAGCAGTTTTGGGGAGGATACGCAGTATTTT

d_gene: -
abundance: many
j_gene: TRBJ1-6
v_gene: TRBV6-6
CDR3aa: CASSYEGLGNSPLHF
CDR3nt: TGTGCCAGCAGTTACGAGGGGCTCGGTAATTCACCCCTCCACTTT

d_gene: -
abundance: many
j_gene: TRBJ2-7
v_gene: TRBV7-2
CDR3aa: CASSLGGRVTGEQYF
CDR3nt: TGTGCCAGCAGCTTAGGAGGGCGGGTAACGGGGGAGCAGTACTTC

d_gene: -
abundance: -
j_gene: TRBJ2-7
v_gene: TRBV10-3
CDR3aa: CAISESNGGGWEQYF
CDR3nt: TGTGCCATCAGTGAGTCTAATGGAGGGGGATGGGAGCAATACTTC

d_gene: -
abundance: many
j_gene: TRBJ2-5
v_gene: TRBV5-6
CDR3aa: CASRPPGAGKETQYF
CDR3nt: TGTGCCAGCAGGCCCCCAGGGGCGGGTAAAGAGACCCAGTACTTC

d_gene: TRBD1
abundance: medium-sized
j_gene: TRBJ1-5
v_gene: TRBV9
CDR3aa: CASSVGDRALPQHF
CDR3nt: TGTGCCAGCAGCGTAGGGGACAGGGCTCTACCCCAGCATTTT

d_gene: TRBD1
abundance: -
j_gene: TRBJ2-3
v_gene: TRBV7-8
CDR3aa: CASSGQGADTQYF
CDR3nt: TGTGCCAGCAGCGGACAGGGGGCAGATACGCAGTATTTT

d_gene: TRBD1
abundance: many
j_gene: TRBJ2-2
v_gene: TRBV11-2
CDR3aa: CASTDRGTGELFF
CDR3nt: TGTGCCAGCACCGACAGGGGAACCGGGGAGCTGTTTTTT

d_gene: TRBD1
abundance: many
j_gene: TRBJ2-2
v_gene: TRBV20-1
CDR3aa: CSAPGTGVFFNTGELFF
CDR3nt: TGCAGTGCTCCCGGGACAGGGGTTTTTTTTAACACCGGGGAGCTGTTTTTT

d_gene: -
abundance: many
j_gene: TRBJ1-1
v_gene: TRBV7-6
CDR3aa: CASSPVGQRNTEAFF
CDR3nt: TGTGCCAGCAGCCCAGTTGGACAGAGGAACACTGAAGCTTTCTTT

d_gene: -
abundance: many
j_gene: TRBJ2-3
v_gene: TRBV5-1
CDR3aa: CASSFLSPSTDTQYF
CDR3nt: TGCGCCAGCAGCTTCCTCAGCCCTAGCACAGATACGCAGTATTTT

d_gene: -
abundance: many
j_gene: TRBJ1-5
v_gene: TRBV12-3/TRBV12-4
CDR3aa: CASSRTGLPQHF
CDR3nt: TGTGCCAGCAGTCGAACAGGTTTGCCCCAGCATTTT

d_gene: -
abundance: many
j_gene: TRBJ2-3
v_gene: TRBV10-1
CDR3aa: CASSDLRDTSTDTQYF
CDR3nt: TGCGCCAGCAGTGATTTGAGGGACACCAGCACAGATACGCAGTATTTT

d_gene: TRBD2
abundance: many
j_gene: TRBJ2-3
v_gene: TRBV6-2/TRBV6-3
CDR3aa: CASRPLAGATDTQYF
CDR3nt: TGTGCCAGCAGACCGCTAGCGGGGGCCACAGATACGCAGTATTTT

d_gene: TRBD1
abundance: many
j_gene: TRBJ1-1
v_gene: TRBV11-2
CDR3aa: CASSTTTGGNIDTEAFF
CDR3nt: TGTGCCAGCAGCACTACGACAGGGGGCAATATAGACACTGAAGCTTTCTTT

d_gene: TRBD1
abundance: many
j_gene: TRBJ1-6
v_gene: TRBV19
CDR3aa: CASSIEYRGYNSPLHF
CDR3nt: TGTGCCAGTAGTATCGAATACAGGGGATATAATTCACCCCTCCACTTT

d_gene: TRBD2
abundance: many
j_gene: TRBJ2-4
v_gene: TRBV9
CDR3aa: CASSTQRGESIQYF
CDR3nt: TGTGCCAGCAGCACCCAGCGGGGGGAGAGCATTCAGTACTTC